This T cell receptor beta chain emerged from a study of Graves' ophthalmopathy and Graves' hyperthyroidism. In regard to this clonotype: Its antigen is undetermined. This clone may be a read error of a much larger clone one base away.

RNA transcripts yielded amplified TCR beta CDR3 regions. First-round RT-PCR with HTBI primers preceded a second-round multiplex PCR. TCRdb itself ran the multiplex PCR reads through MiXCR, one entry per CDR3 protein. The table shows a few hundred thousand distinct CDR3 sequences, with about 18% occurring only once. If patients had other autoimmune diseases, uncontrolled infections, pregnancy or lactation, they were excluded. Serum thyroxine and TRAb, along with clinical symptoms, thyroid ultrasound and orbital computed tomography, were what diagnosis relied on. This CDR3 spans 15 amino acids. The germline V gene has CDR1 MNHNS and CDR2 SASEGT. General study findings and limits: The study's model predicted ophthalmopathy progression at 70.59% sensitivity and almost 75% specificity. Detected in blood as well were most expanded thyroid clonotypes with frequency above 0.001.

Specimen: peripheral blood. This TCR came from an adult woman with stable Graves' hyperthyroidism. The V gene is TRBV6-1, the J gene TRBJ1-5, with 8 nucleotides matching TRBD1. The CDR3 is CASSDDRGFGQPQQF. CDR3 DNA: TGTGCCAGCAGTGATGACAGGGGATTTGGACAGCCCCAGCAGTTT.